One and the same sample provided the 17 T cell receptor beta chains below, sequenced in a study of blood T cell repertoires in COVID-19. Profiling relied on immunoSEQ multiplex PCR, and the TCRdb table lists in-frame clones only, not all of them. This table has 77,000 or so clones, 65% to 90% appearing once. The specimen sequenced was peripheral blood. These receptor sequences come from a man aged 30-40 years with COVID-19, enrolled during active disease.

This chain links TRBV10-3 with TRBJ2-2; maybe TRBD1 (5 bases). V was pared by 3 bases and J by 3 bases, with 11 bases between. The germline CDR1 and CDR2 sequences are ENHRY and SYGVKD. This CDR3 has 15 amino acids. CDR3: CAISDYQTDTGELFF. The DNA for the CDR3 is TGTGCCATCAGTGACTACCAGACAGACACCGGGGAGCTGTTTTTT.

The chain is built from TRBV27 and TRBJ1-6; 10 nucleotides align to TRBD1. The CDR3 totals 15 residues. After removal of 5 bases from V and 7 bases from J, the junction contained 5 bases not matched to a gene. The germline V gene has CDR1 MNHEY and CDR2 SMNVEV (reference sequence). The CDR3 reads CASSPGQGSNSPLHF. CDR3 coding DNA: TGTGCCAGCAGTCCGGGACAGGGGAGCAATTCACCCCTCCACTTT.

This chain links TRBV7-2 with TRBJ1-2; D not certain. The germline CDR1 and CDR2 sequences are SGHTA and FQGNSA. V was trimmed by 1 base and J by 4 bases, leaving 10 bases between them. The length of the CDR3 is 14 residues. In DNA form, the CDR3 reads TGTGCCAGCAGCTTAGTCGTCACAGCCTATGGCTACACCTTC. Its protein is CASSLVVTAYGYTF.

This clone was counted a few times. The chain couples TRBV7-2 to TRBJ1-2; 9 nucleotides match TRBD1. CDR1 is SGHTA, CDR2 FQGNSA, per germline. J was trimmed by 7 bases and V by 1 base; bases with no gene match: 4. There are 14 residues in the CDR3. The CDR3 reads CASSLGQGEFGYTF. DNA for the CDR3: TGTGCCAGCAGCTTAGGACAGGGGGAATTTGGCTACACCTTC.

This clone has just a few counts. The chain joins TRBV28 to TRBJ1-1; D is unresolved. The ends were cut back, 6 bases at V and 7 bases at J, with 9 bases in the middle. CDR1 is MDHEN, CDR2 SYDVKM, per germline. This CDR3 comprises 11 residues. The CDR3 DNA is TGTGCCAGCAGCGGACGGGGTGAAGCTTTCTTT. Its protein product is CASSGRGEAFF.

A single count supports this clone. The chain carries TRBV29-1 and TRBJ2-1; 8 nucleotides agree with TRBD2. Trimming removed 6 bases from V and 6 bases from J; junction bases left unmatched: 10. Germline CDR1 is SQVTM and CDR2 is ANQGSEA. The length of the CDR3 is 14 residues. DNA of the CDR3: TGCAGCGTGGGGGGAGCGGGAGTAGTCAATGAGCAGTTCTTC. Its protein is CSVGGAGVVNEQFF.

The V and J genes are TRBV6-5 and TRBJ1-1, with a weak D call TRBD1 (5 bases). V lost 2 bases, J lost 4 bases, and 11 bases lay in between. The CDR3 loop spans 14 amino acids. From germline, CDR1 is MNHEY and CDR2 SVGAGI. The DNA of the CDR3 is TGTGCCAGCAGTTACCCCGGGGGTGGCACTGAAGCTTTCTTT. Its protein product is CASSYPGGGTEAFF.

The chain recombines TRBV7-2 with TRBJ2-7, with D possibly TRBD2 on 5 matching bases. V shed 1 base and J shed 3 bases, with 10 bases lying between them. The CDR3 covers 14 residues. Germline V gene sequence: CDR1 SGHTA, CDR2 FQGNSA. The CDR3 DNA follows: TGTGCCAGCAGCTTAGTTGCCCGGGACTACGAGCAGTACTTC. Protein product: CASSLVARDYEQYF. Full variable domain (rest looked up from reference TRBV7-2 and TRBJ2-7): GAGVSQSPSNKVTEKGKDVELRCDPISGHTALYWYRQSLGQGLEFLIYFQGNSAPDKSGLPSDRFSAERTGGSVSTLTIQRTQQEDSAVYLCASSLVARDYEQYFGPGTRLTVT.

This chain joins TRBV19 and TRBJ1-2; maybe TRBD1 (5 bases). The CDR3 covers 15 residues. Trimming left V 6 bases short and J 5 bases short, with 19 bases between. The V gene's germline CDR1 is LNHDA and CDR2 SQIVND (reference sequence). CDR3 sequence reads: CASRQTAATLYGYTF. Here the CDR3 DNA reads TGTGCCAGTAGGCAGACAGCCGCGACCTTATATGGCTACACCTTC.

The V and J genes are TRBV18 and TRBJ1-6, with 8 positions matching TRBD1. Germline lookup yields CDR1 KGHSH and CDR2 LQKENI. CDR3 size: 15 residues. V was clipped by 5 bases and J by 6 bases; unmatched bases: 6. The CDR3 protein is CASSWGQDLNSPLHF. CDR3 in DNA: TGTGCCAGCTCATGGGGACAGGACCTTAATTCACCCCTCCACTTT.

V gene TRBV7-2 combines with J gene TRBJ1-6, with 10 bases that match TRBD1. The CDR3 runs to 14 residues. CDR1 is SGHTA, CDR2 FQGNSA, per germline. With V trimmed by 5 bases and J by 6 bases, 1 base remained unmatched. CDR3 bases: TGTGCCAGCAGCAGGGACAGGGGTAATTCACCCCTCCACTTT. Its protein is CASSRDRGNSPLHF.

The chain carries TRBV29-1 and TRBJ2-3; 12 bases map to TRBD2. This CDR3 has 14 residues. CDR1 SQVTM and CDR2 ANQGSEA come from the germline V gene. V gave up 7 bases and J gave up 4 bases; unmatched junction bases: 6. Here the CDR3 DNA reads TGCAGCGCTAGCGGGAGGGGCCCCTCAGATACGCAGTATTTT. Residues: CSASGRGPSDTQYF.

This clone was counted ten times or more. The chain links TRBV19 to TRBJ1-2; 10 nucleotides align to TRBD1. V lost 6 bases and J lost 2; bases outside the gene matches: 3. Germline V CDR1 and CDR2: LNHDA, SQIVND (reference sequence). The CDR3 has 14 residues. The CDR3 protein is CASSQTGGNYGYTF. For the CDR3, the DNA is TGTGCCAGTAGCCAGACAGGGGGCAACTATGGCTACACCTTC.

This chain connects TRBV3-1 (or the pseudogene TRBV3-2) to TRBJ1-1; D is ambiguous. Germline lookup yields CDR1 LGHDT and CDR2 YNNKEL (reference sequence). The CDR3 is 14 residues long. V dropped 6 bases and J dropped 2 bases, with 13 bases sitting between them. CDR3 protein: CASRVSGDNTEAFF. As DNA, the CDR3 is TGTGCCAGCAGGGTGTCAGGTGATAACACTGAAGCTTTCTTT.

This clone was detected only a few times. V gene TRBV19 combines with J gene TRBJ1-2; D possibly corresponds to TRBD1 (5 bases). The germline CDR1 and CDR2 sequences are LNHDA and SQIVND (reference sequence). V gave up 6 bases and J gave up 4 bases, with 18 bases separating them. CDR3 length: 15 residues. The CDR3 coding sequence is TGTGCCAGTAGCAGCAGGGAAGCGCAGTTCTATGGCTACACCTTC. This codes for CASSSREAQFYGYTF.

In DNA form, the CDR3 reads TGTGCCAGCAGCCTGCAAAAACTGACAGGGGGGAATTCACCCCTCCACTTT. This codes for CASSLQKLTGGNSPLHF. The J gene is TRBJ1-6, the V gene TRBV7-9; 9 bases are a match to TRBD1. The CDR3 covers 17 residues. Looked up from germline, CDR1 is SEHNR and CDR2 is FQNEAQ (reference sequence). V lost 5 bases and J lost 7; bases outside the gene matches: 12.

The genes are TRBV19 and TRBJ1-1; D possibly corresponds to TRBD1 (5 bases). CDR1 is LNHDA, CDR2 SQIVND, per germline (reference sequence). CDR3 length: 16 amino acids. Trimming stripped 3 bases from V and 2 bases from J, with 16 bases between. CDR3 bases: TGTGCCAGTAGTATCCGCCCAACCCAGGGTAACACTGAAGCTTTCTTT. Translation gives CASSIRPTQGNTEAFF.